This passage covers 15 T cell receptor beta chains from one sample sequenced in a study of cytomegalovirus exposure and HLA in healthy donors. 60 Vbeta and 13 Jbeta primers were used in PCR. Measured with immunoSEQ multiplex PCR; TCRdb has only the in-frame clones, and not every one. Of 220,000 or so clones in the sample, 82% are singletons; the top ten hold about 3%. Sequenced input: PBMCs. Source of these receptors: a woman between 35 and 50 years old in good health and CMV-seronegative.

This clone was found once. The gene calls are TRBV27 and TRBJ2-7, with 7 bases identical to TRBD2. J was trimmed by 3 bases and V by 5 bases; bases with no gene match: 10. There are 15 residues in the CDR3. Germline V gene lookup returns CDR1 MNHEY and CDR2 SMNVEV (reference sequence). This CDR3 is CASSPSGLESYEQYF. The CDR3 DNA is TGTGCCAGCAGTCCGTCCGGACTAGAAAGCTACGAGCAGTACTTC.

This chain links TRBV2 with TRBJ1-1; the match to TRBD1 covers 8 bases. Germline CDR1 and CDR2: SNHLY and FYNNEI. The CDR3 is made up of 14 amino acids. J gave up 6 bases and V 4 bases, and 7 bases lay outside the gene matches. The CDR3 DNA is TGTGCCAGCAGTGGGGGACAGGCGAATCCTGAAGCTTTCTTT. Amino acids: CASSGGQANPEAFF.

This chain links TRBV13 with TRBJ2-3; D not certain. CDR3 length: 11 residues. Trimming cost V 6 bases and J 3 bases, with 4 bases left between them. The V gene's germline CDR1 is PRHDT and CDR2 FYEKMQ (reference sequence). The CDR3, as DNA: TGTGCCAGCAGTCCAACAGATACGCAGTATTTT. Translation: CASSPTDTQYF. Drawing the rest from reference TRBV13 and TRBJ2-3, the complete variable domain is AAGVIQSPRHLIKEKRETATLKCYPIPRHDTVYWYQQGPGQDPQFLISFYEKMQSDKGSIPDRFSAQQFSDYHSELNMSSLELGDSALYFCASSPTDTQYFGPGTRLTVL.

This clone was observed a handful of times. This chain links TRBV18 with TRBJ2-1, with D maybe TRBD2 (5 bases). CDR3 length equals 13 residues. V lost 6 bases and J lost 14, with 20 bases in between. From germline, CDR1 is KGHSH and CDR2 LQKENI. The CDR3 nucleotides read TGTGCCAGCTCTGATTTAGAGGGCCGGCCCGAGTTCTTC. It codes for CASSDLEGRPEFF. Variable domain in full (rest from reference TRBV18 and TRBJ2-1): NAGVMQNPRHLVRRRGQEARLRCSPMKGHSHVYWYRQLPEEGLKFMVYLQKENIIDESGMPKERFSAEFPKEGPSILRIQQVVRGDSAAYFCASSDLEGRPEFFGPGTRLTVL.

The chain joins TRBV6-6 to TRBJ1-3; D gene uncertain. The germline CDR1 and CDR2 sequences are MNHNY and SVGAGI (reference sequence). This CDR3 spans 14 amino acids. Trimming left V 6 bases short and J 4 bases short, with 13 bases between. CDR3 in amino acids: CASSRNSNGNTIYF. CDR3 coding DNA: TGTGCCAGCAGCCGTAACAGTAACGGAAACACCATATATTTT.

J is TRBJ1-2 and V is TRBV28, with a tentative D call TRBD1 (6 bases). Deletions cut 5 bases from V and 13 bases from J, with 17 bases between. CDR1 MDHEN and CDR2 SYDVKM come from the germline V gene. This CDR3 region has 12 residues. The CDR3 loop reads CASSALGARSTF. The CDR3 region has the DNA TGTGCCAGCAGTGCGCTGGGGGCTCGGAGCACCTTC.

This chain's CDR3 is CASFRPGTGYGYTF. As DNA, the CDR3 is TGTGCCAGCTTCCGACCCGGGACAGGCTATGGCTACACCTTC. The V gene is TRBV18, the J gene TRBJ1-2; TRBD1 matches 8 bases. V dropped 7 bases and J dropped 4; count of bases not matched to a gene: 8. The CDR3 is made up of 14 amino acids. CDR1 is KGHSH and CDR2 is LQKENI in the germline V gene.

This clone was seen once. V usage is TRBV28 and J usage is TRBJ1-1; 7 bases agree with TRBD1. V lost 4 bases to trimming and J lost 5 bases; unmatched junction nucleotides: 4. CDR3 length: 13 residues. Germline CDR1 and CDR2: MDHEN and SYDVKM. CDR3 loop: CASSYRGTTEAFF. CDR3 coding DNA: TGTGCCAGCAGTTACAGGGGTACGACTGAAGCTTTCTTT.

The gene calls are TRBV30 and TRBJ2-7, with 9 bases that match TRBD2. The CDR3 runs 13 residues. Germline values: CDR1 GTSNPN, CDR2 SVGIG (reference sequence). The ends lost 5 bases at V and 3 bases at J; junction bases unmatched: 5. CDR3 sequence: CAWGSGSVYEQYF. The CDR3 DNA reads TGTGCCTGGGGTAGCGGGAGTGTCTACGAGCAGTACTTC.

V is TRBV7-2 and J is TRBJ1-2, with D perhaps matching TRBD1 (6 bases). The germline V and J ends were trimmed by 0 bases and 4 bases, with 15 bases remaining between them. The CDR3 contains 16 residues. Germline CDR1 SGHTA, CDR2 FQGNSA. CDR3 in DNA: TGTGCCAGCAGCTTAGCGTGGGGCAGGGGCTCCTATGGCTACACCTTC. It is translated as CASSLAWGRGSYGYTF.

This chain connects TRBV9 to TRBJ2-3; 12 nucleotides line up with TRBD2. The length of the CDR3 is 16 residues. CDR1 is SGDLS and CDR2 is YYNGEE in the germline V gene. V shed 4 bases and J 4 bases; nucleotides not matched to a gene: 7. The CDR3 reads CASSSMTSGSSDTQYF. Here the CDR3 DNA reads TGTGCCAGCAGCTCGATGACTAGCGGGAGTTCAGATACGCAGTATTTT.

This clone occurred a few times. The V gene is TRBV28, the J gene TRBJ2-2; D is undetermined. Trimming cost V 3 bases and J 0 bases, with 8 bases left between them. Per the germline V gene, CDR1 is MDHEN and CDR2 is SYDVKM. The CDR3 consists of 15 residues. The CDR3 bases are TGTGCCAGCAGTTTCCGCACAGCGAACACCGGGGAGCTGTTTTTT. Translating gives CASSFRTANTGELFF.

This chain uses TRBV9 with TRBJ1-3, with 8 bases matching TRBD1. Germline lookup yields CDR1 SGDLS and CDR2 YYNGEE. The V and J ends lost 3 bases and 0 bases, in that order; junction bases with no gene match: 8. This CDR3 is 17 amino acids long. CDR3 loop: CASSALGQGRSGNTIYF. The CDR3, as DNA: TGTGCCAGCAGCGCCCTAGGACAGGGTCGCTCTGGAAACACCATATATTTT. The entire variable domain, with the rest obtained from reference TRBV9 and TRBJ1-3, is as follows: DSGVTQTPKHLITATGQRVTLRCSPRSGDLSVYWYQQSLDQGLQFLIQYYNGEERAKGNILERFSAQQFPDLHSELNLSSLELGDSALYFCASSALGQGRSGNTIYFGEGSWLTVV.

This clone has a single count. V usage is TRBV28 and J usage is TRBJ2-2; possible D gene TRBD2, 6 bases. V was clipped by 7 bases and J by 5 bases, with 20 bases between them. The CDR3 contains 16 residues. Germline V gene data show CDR1 as MDHEN and CDR2 as SYDVKM. The CDR3 DNA reads TGTGCCAGCAACGGGGCCGGGGCGGGGACGACCGGGGAGCTGTTTTTT. This gives the protein CASNGAGAGTTGELFF.

This chain uses TRBV19 with TRBJ2-6, with a weak D call TRBD2 (6 bases). Trimming took off 3 bases at V and 2 bases at J, with 11 bases between the two ends. This CDR3 is built from 16 residues. CDR1 and CDR2 (germline): LNHDA, SQIVND (reference sequence). CDR3 DNA: TGTGCCAGTAGTATGGTGGAGGGAACTGGGGCCAACGTCCTGACTTTC. This translates into CASSMVEGTGANVLTF. Complete variable domain (other parts from reference TRBV19 and TRBJ2-6): DGGITQSPKYLFRKEGQNVTLSCEQNLNHDAMYWYRQDPGQGLRLIYYSQIVNDFQKGDIAEGYSVSREKKESFPLTVTSAQKNPTAFYLCASSMVEGTGANVLTFGAGSRLTVL.